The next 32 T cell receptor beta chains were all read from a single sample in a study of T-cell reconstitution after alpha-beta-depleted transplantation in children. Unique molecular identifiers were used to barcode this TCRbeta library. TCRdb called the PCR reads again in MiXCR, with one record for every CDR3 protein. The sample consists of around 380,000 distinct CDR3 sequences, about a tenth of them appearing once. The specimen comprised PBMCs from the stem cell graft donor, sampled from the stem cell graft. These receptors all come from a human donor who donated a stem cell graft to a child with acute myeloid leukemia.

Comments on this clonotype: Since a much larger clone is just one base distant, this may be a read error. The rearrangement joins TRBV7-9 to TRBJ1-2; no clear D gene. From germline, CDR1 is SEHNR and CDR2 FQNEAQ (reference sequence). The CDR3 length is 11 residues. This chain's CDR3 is CAISLGLSYTF. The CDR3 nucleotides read TGTGCCATCAGCCTGGGTCTCAGCTACACCTTC.

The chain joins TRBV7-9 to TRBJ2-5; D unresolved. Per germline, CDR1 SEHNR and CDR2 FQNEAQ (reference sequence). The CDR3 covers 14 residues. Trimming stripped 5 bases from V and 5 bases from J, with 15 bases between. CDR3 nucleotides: TGTGCCAGCAGCCTTAGTGGCTATTGGGAGACCCAGTACTTC. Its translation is CASSLSGYWETQYF.

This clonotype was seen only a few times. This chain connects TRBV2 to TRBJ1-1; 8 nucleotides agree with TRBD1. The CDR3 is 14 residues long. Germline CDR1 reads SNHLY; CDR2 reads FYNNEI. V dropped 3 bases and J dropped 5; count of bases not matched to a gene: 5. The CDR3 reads CASSDQGQATEAFF. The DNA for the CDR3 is TGTGCCAGCAGTGATCAGGGACAGGCGACTGAAGCTTTCTTT.

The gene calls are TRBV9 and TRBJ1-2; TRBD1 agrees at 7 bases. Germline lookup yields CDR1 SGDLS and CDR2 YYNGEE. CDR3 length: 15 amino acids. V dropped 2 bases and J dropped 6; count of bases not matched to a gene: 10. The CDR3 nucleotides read TGTGCCAGCAGCGTTTATTCAGGGGGTGGCGATGGCTACACCTTC. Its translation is CASSVYSGGGDGYTF.

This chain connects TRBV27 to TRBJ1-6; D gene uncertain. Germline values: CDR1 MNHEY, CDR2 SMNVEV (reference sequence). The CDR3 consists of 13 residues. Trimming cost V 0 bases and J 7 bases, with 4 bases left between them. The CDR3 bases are TGTGCCAGCAGTTTATCCGGGAATTCACCCCTCCACTTT. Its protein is CASSLSGNSPLHF.

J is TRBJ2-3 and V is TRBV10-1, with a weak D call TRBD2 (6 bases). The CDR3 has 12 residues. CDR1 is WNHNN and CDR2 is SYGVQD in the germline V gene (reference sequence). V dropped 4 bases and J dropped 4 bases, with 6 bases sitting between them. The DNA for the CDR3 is TGCGCCAGCAGTGCGGGAGCAGATACGCAGTATTTT. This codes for CASSAGADTQYF.

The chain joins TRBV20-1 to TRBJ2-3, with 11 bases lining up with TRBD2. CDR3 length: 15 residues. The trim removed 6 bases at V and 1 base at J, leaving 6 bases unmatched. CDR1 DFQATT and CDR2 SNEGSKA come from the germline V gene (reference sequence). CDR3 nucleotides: TGCAGTGCGCCACTAGCGGGGGATGGCACAGATACGCAGTATTTT. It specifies CSAPLAGDGTDTQYF.

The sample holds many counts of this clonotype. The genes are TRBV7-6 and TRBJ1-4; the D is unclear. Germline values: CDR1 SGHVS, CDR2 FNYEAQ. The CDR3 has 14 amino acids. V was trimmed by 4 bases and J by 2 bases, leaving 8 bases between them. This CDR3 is CASSSTFTNEKLFF. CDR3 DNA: TGTGCCAGCAGCTCGACCTTTACTAATGAAAAACTGTTTTTT.

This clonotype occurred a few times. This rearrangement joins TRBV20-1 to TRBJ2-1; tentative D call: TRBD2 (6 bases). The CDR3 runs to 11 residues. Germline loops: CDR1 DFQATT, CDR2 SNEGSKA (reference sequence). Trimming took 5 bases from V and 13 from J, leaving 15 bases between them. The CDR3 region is CSASRVAEQFF. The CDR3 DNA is TGCAGTGCTTCTAGAGTAGCGGAACAGTTCTTC.

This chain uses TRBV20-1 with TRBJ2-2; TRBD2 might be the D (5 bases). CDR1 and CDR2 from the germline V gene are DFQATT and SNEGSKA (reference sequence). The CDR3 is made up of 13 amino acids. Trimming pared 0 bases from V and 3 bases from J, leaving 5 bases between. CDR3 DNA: TGCAGTGCTAGAGACGGGGACACCGGGGAGCTGTTTTTT. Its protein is CSARDGDTGELFF.

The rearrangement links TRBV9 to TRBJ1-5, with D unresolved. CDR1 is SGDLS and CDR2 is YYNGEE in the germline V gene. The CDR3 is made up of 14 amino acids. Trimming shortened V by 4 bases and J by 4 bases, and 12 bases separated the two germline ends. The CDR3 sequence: CASSSHGQNQPQHF. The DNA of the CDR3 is TGTGCCAGCAGCTCTCACGGGCAGAATCAGCCCCAGCATTTT.

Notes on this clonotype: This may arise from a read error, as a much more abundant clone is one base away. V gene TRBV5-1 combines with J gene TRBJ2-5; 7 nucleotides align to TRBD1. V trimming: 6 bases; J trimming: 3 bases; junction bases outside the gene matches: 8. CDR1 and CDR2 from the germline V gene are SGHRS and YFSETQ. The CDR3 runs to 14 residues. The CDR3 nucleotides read TGCGCCAGCACTATGGGGGACAGAAAAGAGACCCAGTACTTC. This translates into CASTMGDRKETQYF.

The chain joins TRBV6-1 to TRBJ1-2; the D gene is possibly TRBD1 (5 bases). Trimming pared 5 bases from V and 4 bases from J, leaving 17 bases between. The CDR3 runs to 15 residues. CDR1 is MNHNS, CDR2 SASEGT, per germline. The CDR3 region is CASSRGLHGGYGYTF. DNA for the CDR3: TGTGCCAGCAGTAGGGGACTCCACGGAGGCTATGGCTACACCTTC.

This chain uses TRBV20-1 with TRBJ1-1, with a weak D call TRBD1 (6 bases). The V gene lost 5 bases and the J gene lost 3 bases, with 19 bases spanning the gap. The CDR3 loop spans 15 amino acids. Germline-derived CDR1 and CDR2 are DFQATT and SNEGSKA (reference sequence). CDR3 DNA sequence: TGCAGTGCTGAGGGCCGCGTGGGGGCAGACACTGAAGCTTTCTTT. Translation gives CSAEGRVGADTEAFF.

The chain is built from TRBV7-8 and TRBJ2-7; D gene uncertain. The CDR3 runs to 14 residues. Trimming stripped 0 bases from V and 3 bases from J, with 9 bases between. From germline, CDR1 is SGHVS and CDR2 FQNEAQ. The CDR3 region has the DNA TGTGCCAGCAGCTTAGCTCGCCTAGGCTACGAGCAGTACGTC. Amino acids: CASSLARLGYEQYV.

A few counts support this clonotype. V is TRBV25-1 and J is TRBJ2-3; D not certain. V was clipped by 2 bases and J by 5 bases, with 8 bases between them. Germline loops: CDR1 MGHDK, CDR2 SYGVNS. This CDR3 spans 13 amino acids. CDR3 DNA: TGTGCCAGCAGTGAACCCTCTAAAGATACGCAGTATTTT. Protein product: CASSEPSKDTQYF.

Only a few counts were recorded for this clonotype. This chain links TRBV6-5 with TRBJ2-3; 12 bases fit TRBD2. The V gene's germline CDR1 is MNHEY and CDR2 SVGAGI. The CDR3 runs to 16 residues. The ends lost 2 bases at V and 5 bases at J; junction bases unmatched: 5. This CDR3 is CASSYTGLAGKDTQYF. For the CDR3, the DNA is TGTGCCAGCAGTTACACCGGACTAGCGGGGAAAGATACGCAGTATTTT.

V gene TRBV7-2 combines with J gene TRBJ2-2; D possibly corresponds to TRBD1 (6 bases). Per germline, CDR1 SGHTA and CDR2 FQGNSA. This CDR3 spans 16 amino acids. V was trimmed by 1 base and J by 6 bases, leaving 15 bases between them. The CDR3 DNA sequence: TGTGCCAGCAGCTTAGACGCCGCAGGGGCCTCCGGGGAGCTGTTTTTT. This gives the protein CASSLDAAGASGELFF.

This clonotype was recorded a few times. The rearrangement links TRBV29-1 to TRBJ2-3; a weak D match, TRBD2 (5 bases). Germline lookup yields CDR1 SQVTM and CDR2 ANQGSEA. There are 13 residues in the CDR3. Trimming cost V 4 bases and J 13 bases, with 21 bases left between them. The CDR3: CSVVPPGLPAKYF. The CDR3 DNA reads TGCAGCGTTGTACCACCCGGACTCCCCGCGAAGTATTTT.

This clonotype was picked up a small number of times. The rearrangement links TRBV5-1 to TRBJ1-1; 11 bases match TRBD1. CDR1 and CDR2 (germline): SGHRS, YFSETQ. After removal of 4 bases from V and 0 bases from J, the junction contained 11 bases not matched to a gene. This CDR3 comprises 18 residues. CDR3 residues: CASSVGQGVAGMNTEAFF. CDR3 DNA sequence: TGCGCCAGCAGCGTGGGACAGGGGGTGGCAGGGATGAACACTGAAGCTTTCTTT. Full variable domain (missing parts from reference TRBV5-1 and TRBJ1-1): KAGVTQTPRYLIKTRGQQVTLSCSPISGHRSVSWYQQTPGQGLQFLFEYFSETQRNKGNFPGRFSGRQFSNSRSEMNVSTLELGDSALYLCASSVGQGVAGMNTEAFFGQGTRLTVV.

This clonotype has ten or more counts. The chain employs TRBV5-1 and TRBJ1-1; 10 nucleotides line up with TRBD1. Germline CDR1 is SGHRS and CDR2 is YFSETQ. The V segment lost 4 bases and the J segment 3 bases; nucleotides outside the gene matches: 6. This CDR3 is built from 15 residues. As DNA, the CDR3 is TGCGCCAGCAGCGGAGGACAGGGGGGTGACACTGAAGCTTTCTTT. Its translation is CASSGGQGGDTEAFF.

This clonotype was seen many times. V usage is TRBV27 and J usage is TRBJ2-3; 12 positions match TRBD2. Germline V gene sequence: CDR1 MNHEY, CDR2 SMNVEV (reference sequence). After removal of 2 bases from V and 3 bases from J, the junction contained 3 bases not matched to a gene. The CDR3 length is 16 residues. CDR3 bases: TGTGCCAGCAGTTTACAACTAGCGGGGGGAACAGATACGCAGTATTTT. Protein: CASSLQLAGGTDTQYF.

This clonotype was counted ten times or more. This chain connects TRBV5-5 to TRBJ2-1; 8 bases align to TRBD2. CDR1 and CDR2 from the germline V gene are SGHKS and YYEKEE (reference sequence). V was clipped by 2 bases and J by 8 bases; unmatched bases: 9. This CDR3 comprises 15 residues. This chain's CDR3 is CASSLAGVGAHEQFF. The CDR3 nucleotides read TGTGCCAGCAGCTTAGCGGGAGTCGGGGCACATGAGCAGTTCTTC.

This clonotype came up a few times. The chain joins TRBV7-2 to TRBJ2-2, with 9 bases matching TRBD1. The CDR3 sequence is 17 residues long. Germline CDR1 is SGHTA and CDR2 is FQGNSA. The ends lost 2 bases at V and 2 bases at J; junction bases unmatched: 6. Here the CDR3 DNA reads TGTGCCAGCAGCTTACCGGAGGACAGGGGAAACACCGGGGAGCTGTTTTTT. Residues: CASSLPEDRGNTGELFF.

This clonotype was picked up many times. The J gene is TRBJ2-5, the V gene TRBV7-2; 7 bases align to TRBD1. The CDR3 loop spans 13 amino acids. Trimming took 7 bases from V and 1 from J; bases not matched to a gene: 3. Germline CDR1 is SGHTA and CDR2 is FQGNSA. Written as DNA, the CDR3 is TGTGCCAGCAACAGGGACAGCCAAGAGACCCAGTACTTC. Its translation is CASNRDSQETQYF.

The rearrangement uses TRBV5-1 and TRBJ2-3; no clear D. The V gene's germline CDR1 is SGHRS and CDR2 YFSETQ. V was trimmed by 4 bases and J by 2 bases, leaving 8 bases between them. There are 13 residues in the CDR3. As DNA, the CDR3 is TGCGCCAGCAGCAGGCAGGCCACAGATACGCAGTATTTT. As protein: CASSRQATDTQYF.

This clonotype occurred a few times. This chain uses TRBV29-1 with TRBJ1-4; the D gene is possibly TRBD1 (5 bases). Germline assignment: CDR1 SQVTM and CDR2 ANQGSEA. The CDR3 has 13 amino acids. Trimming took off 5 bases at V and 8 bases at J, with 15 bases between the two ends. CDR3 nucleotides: TGCAGCGTTTTGGGCCAGGGTCAAGAAAAACTGTTTTTT. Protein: CSVLGQGQEKLFF.

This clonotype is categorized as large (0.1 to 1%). This CDR3 reads CASSGLLTEAFF. DNA for the CDR3: TGTGCCAGCAGTGGACTCCTCACTGAAGCTTTCTTT. This chain joins TRBV25-1 and TRBJ1-1; D is unclear. The V gene's germline CDR1 is MGHDK and CDR2 SYGVNS. The CDR3 totals 12 residues. V dropped 4 bases and J dropped 4 bases, with 7 bases sitting between them.

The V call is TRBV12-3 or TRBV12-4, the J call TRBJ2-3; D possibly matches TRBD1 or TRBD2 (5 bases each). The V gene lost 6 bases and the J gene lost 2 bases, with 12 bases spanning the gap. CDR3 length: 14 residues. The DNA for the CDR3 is TGTGCCAGCAGCCCCCTGGGGACCACAGATACGCAGTATTTT. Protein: CASSPLGTTDTQYF.

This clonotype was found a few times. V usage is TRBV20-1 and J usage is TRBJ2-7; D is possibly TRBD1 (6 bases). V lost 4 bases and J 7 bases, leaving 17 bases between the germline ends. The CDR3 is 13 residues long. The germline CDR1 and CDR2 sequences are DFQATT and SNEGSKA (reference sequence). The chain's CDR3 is CSATRQASREQYF. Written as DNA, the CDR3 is TGCAGTGCTACCCGACAGGCTTCACGAGAGCAGTACTTC.

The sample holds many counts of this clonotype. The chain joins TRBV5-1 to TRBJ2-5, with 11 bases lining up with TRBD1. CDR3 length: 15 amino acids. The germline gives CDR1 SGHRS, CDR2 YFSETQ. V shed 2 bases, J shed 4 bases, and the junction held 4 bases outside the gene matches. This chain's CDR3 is CASSFSGTGGETQYF. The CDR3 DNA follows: TGCGCCAGCAGCTTTTCCGGGACAGGGGGAGAGACCCAGTACTTC.

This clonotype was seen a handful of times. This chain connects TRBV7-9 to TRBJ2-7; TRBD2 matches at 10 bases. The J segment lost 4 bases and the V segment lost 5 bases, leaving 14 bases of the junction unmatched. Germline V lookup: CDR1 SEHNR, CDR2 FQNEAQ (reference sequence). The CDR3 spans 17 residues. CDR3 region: CASSPRLAGEATYEQYF. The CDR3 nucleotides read TGTGCCAGCAGCCCTCGGCTAGCGGGAGAGGCTACGTACGAGCAGTACTTC.